This TCR beta chain was sequenced for a study of blood T cell repertoires in COVID-19. Overall study: The origin of the acute and convalescent COVID-19 samples was the United States, Italy and Spain. PBMCs, B-cell-depleted T cells, or T cells were the source of the cDNA or gDNA that made up the material.

This clone was detected a few times. The CDR3 totals 16 residues. J lost 6 bases, V lost 2 bases, and 8 bases had no gene match. CDR1 and CDR2 from the germline V gene are SGDLS and YYNGEE. In the source study's methods: Scientists estimated how many nucleated cells there were by amplifying reference gene primers. Sequencing used immunoSEQ multiplex PCR; TCRdb keeps in-frame clones, though not all of them. V, J and clone size are taken as reported in that table, and D and trimming were inferred from the DNA itself. The sample lists 45,000 to 60,000 clones; more than 60% were seen once. The TCR was taken from a human donor with active or convalescent COVID-19. The donor label of this sample is uncertain. Sequencing was done on a sample of peripheral blood. The chain couples TRBV9 to TRBJ1-2; TRBD1 agrees at 12 bases. CDR3 loop: CASSVHPRDRGHGYTF. The CDR3 bases are TGTGCCAGCAGCGTTCACCCTCGGGACAGGGGGCATGGCTACACCTTC. The variable domain in full, completed from reference TRBV9 and TRBJ1-2, reads DSGVTQTPKHLITATGQRVTLRCSPRSGDLSVYWYQQSLDQGLQFLIQYYNGEERAKGNILERFSAQQFPDLHSELNLSSLELGDSALYFCASSVHPRDRGHGYTFGSGTRLTVV.